This T cell receptor beta chain was recorded in a study of T-cell memory formation after mild COVID-19 (dated by TCRdb to about 2021). Describing the broader study: TCR sequence clusters from the two donors were largely donor specific. In two donors, T-cell clones that expanded and contracted after mild COVID-19 were tracked by sequencing TCRalpha and TCRbeta repertoires over time. The cohort was made up of two young adult volunteers, one female and one male, who were previously healthy.

At the junction V is shortened by 4 bases and J by 8 bases, with 12 bases in between. From the cysteine up to the phenylalanine, the CDR3 has a length of 13 residues. Only the CDR3 DNA stays, 39 bases, in frame from base 1. Based on the germline V gene, the CDR1 and CDR2 sequences are SNHLY and FYNNEI. About this clonotype: Its antigen remains undetermined. No much larger clonotype is one base removed from it; base qualities were not supplied.

Overall study outcomes, separate from this receptor: SARS-CoV-2 specificity was not confirmed for the second-wave clones peaking on day 37. Only two mild cases were covered by the study, and larger cohorts that include severe cases with pre-infection samples were considered necessary. Balanced CD4/CD8 phenotypes were observed for clones contracting from day 15 to 85, whereas a bias towards CD4+ was observed for a second wave of clones expanding from day 15 to 37. Contracting CD4+ clones were located mainly in the CM and EM memory subsets, whereas CD8+ clones were found to be enriched in EMRA. Some responding clones were detected in pre-infection memory, which suggested that pre-existing cross-reactive memory T cells had joined the SARS-CoV-2 response.

PBMCs were isolated by Ficoll-Paque density gradient centrifugation. The sequencer listed for this sample is Illumina NovaSeq 6000. TCRalpha and TCRbeta cDNA libraries were constructed by 5'RACE with constant-segment primers, with sample barcodes and unique molecular identifiers being introduced. RNA was extracted from every sample with Trizol reagent. Amplification of the libraries took two PCR steps, and the second step added a second sample barcode plus Illumina TruSeq adapters. Sequencing of the libraries was done on an Illumina NovaSeq, producing 2 x 150 bp paired-end reads. The paper's data handling went like this. With migec v1.2.7, reads were demultiplexed and then collapsed into UMI-guided consensus sequences. Using mixcr v2.1.11, the UMI consensuses were aligned to TRA and TRB V and J templates and assembled into clonotypes. Clonotypes were classified as expanded or contracted when called significant by both edgeR and NoisET, with noise models trained on biological replicates. For edgeR calls, a false discovery rate-adjusted p below 0.01 and a log2 fold-change threshold of 1 were applied. PCA with hierarchical clustering of max-normalized trajectories of the 1000 most abundant clonotypes was used as exploratory dynamics analysis. Separately sequenced CD4+ and CD8+ repertoires were used to assign a CD4 or CD8 phenotype to each responding clone. TCRdb reanalyzed the raw reads on its own, using fastp at Q25 for trimming and MiXCR for clone calling, and kept in-frame beta chains. Identical CDR3 proteins give one entry, which carries the most common genes and DNA. Clone size and V and J calls follow TCRdb, not the original study. The sample records around 50,000 distinct CDR3 sequences, roughly 27% of which are singletons. The ten largest clones take up about two fifths of the sample.

Sequenced material: PBMCs or a T cell subset sorted from them (not recorded which). This receptor chain uses TRBV2 and TRBJ2-1; a tentative D match to TRBD1 spans 6 bases. The TCR was taken from a man aged 18 to 29 who had mild COVID-19 (a few samples of this study predate the infection). The sample titles of this study are shuffled in the database, so cell type and time point are left out; the donor was told from shared clones. CDR3 protein: CASSATGSHEQFF. The nucleotide sequence is given as TGTGCCAGCAGTGCGACAGGTTCGCATGAGCAGTTCTTC.